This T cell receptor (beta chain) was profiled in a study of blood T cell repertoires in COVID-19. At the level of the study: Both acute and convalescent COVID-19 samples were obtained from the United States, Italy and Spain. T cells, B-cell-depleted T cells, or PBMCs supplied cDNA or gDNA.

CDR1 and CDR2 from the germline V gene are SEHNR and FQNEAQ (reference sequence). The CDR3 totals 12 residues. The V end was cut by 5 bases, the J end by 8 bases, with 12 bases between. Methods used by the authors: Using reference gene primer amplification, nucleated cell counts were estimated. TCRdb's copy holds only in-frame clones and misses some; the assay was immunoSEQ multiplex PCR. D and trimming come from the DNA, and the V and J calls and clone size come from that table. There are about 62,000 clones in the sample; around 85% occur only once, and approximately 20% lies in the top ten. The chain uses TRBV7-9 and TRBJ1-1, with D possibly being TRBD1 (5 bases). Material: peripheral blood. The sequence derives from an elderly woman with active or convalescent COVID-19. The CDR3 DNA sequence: TGTGCCAGCAGCCTCCAGGGTAGCGAAGCTTTCTTT. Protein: CASSLQGSEAFF.